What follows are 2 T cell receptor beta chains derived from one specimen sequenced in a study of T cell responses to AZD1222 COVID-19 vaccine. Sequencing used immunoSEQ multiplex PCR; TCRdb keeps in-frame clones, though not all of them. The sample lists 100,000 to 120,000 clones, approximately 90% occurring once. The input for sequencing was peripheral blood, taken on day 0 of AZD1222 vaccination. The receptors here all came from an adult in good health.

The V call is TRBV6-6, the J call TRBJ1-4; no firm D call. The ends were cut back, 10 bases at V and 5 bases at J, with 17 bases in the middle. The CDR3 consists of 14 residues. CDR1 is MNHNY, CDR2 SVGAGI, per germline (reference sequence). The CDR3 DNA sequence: TGTGCCATCAGCTCGTCAGGCCTCAATGAAAAACTGTTTTTT. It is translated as CAISSSGLNEKLFF.

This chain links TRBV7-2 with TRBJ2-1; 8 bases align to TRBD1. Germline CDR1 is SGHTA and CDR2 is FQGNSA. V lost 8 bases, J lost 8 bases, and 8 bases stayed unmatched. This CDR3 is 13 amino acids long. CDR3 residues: CASAGTGKYEQFF. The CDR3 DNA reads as TGTGCCAGCGCCGGGACAGGAAAATATGAGCAGTTCTTC.